This passage covers 26 T cell receptor beta chains from one sample sequenced in a study of CD8 T cells in ankylosing spondylitis. Using its own MiXCR run on the 5' RACE reads, TCRdb lists one record per CDR3 protein. This sample has about 220,000 distinct CDR3 sequences, with roughly a tenth found just once. Sequencing input: blood, either unsorted or a sorted T cell fraction (not recorded which). The receptor source for this set is a male donor with ankylosing spondylitis or in good health (not recorded which).

This clonotype has ten or more counts. This chain joins TRBV9 and TRBJ1-5; no definite D call. V was cut by 4 bases and J by 5 bases, with 16 bases left in between. This CDR3 spans 15 amino acids. CDR1 and CDR2 from the germline V gene are SGDLS and YYNGEE. CDR3 sequence (DNA): TGTGCCAGCAGCCCCTTTCCCGACGGCCATCAGCCCCAGCATTTT. It codes for CASSPFPDGHQPQHF.

As for this clonotype: Relative to the germline gene, one junction end is altered; a read error may explain this. The chain combines TRBV3-1 with TRBJ2-1; 10 bases are shared with TRBD2. CDR1 is LGHDT and CDR2 is YNNKEL in the germline V gene (reference sequence). CDR3 length: 18 residues. The CDR3 DNA sequence: TGTGCCAGCTGCCACCGCCCCCCACTAGCGGGGTCAAGGAATGAGCAGTTCTTC. Translating it yields CASCHRPPLAGSRNEQFF.

This clonotype was counted a few times. The rearrangement joins TRBV12-3 or TRBV12-4 to TRBJ2-4; TRBD1 aligns across 7 bases. The CDR3 has 16 residues. J was trimmed by 0 bases and V by 0 bases; bases with no gene match: 2. CDR3 protein: CASSLAGGAAKNIQYF. CDR3 nucleotide sequence: TGTGCCAGCAGTTTAGCAGGGGGCGCAGCCAAAAACATTCAGTACTTC.

This clonotype occurred many times. The CDR3 loop is CATRDRGTGMNTEAFF. The CDR3 nucleotides are TGTGCCACCAGGGACAGGGGGACAGGGATGAACACTGAAGCTTTCTTT. The V call is TRBV24-1, the J call TRBJ1-1; the match to TRBD1 covers 10 bases. The junction had 7 bases not matched to a gene; V was cut back by 7 bases and J by 0 bases. Germline V gene lookup returns CDR1 KGHDR and CDR2 SFDVKD. This CDR3 is built from 16 residues.

This chain uses TRBV7-2 with TRBJ1-3; D perhaps matches TRBD1 (6 bases). Germline V gene sequence: CDR1 SGHTA, CDR2 FQGNSA. V was clipped by 4 bases and J by 4 bases, with 8 bases between them. The CDR3 consists of 13 residues. The CDR3 spells CASSSGAGNTIYF. DNA for the CDR3: TGTGCCAGCAGCTCAGGGGCCGGAAACACCATATATTTT.

In its sample, this clonotype was seen many times. This rearrangement joins TRBV12-3 or TRBV12-4 to TRBJ1-5; D is unresolved. The CDR3 covers 13 residues. V lost 8 bases and J 0 bases, leaving 8 bases between the germline ends. This CDR3 reads CASGLNSNQPQHF. The CDR3 DNA follows: TGTGCCAGCGGGTTGAATAGCAATCAGCCCCAGCATTTT.

This clonotype was detected ten times or more. The V gene is TRBV27, the J gene TRBJ2-2; possibly TRBD1 for D (6 bases). Germline CDR1 MNHEY, CDR2 SMNVEV (reference sequence). V lost 3 bases and J lost 3, with 11 bases in between. This CDR3 region has 15 residues. The CDR3 sequence is CASSLGRGYTGELFF. CDR3 nucleotide sequence: TGTGCCAGCAGTTTGGGCAGGGGCTACACCGGGGAGCTGTTTTTT.

This clonotype has just a few counts. V usage is TRBV7-2 and J usage is TRBJ2-3; D not resolved. The CDR3 contains 13 residues. Trimming took 10 bases from V and 1 from J, leaving 12 bases between them. CDR1 SGHTA and CDR2 FQGNSA come from the germline V gene. The CDR3 protein is CAKERPGTDTQYF. CDR3 nucleotides: TGTGCCAAGGAGCGTCCGGGCACAGATACGCAGTATTTT.

Concerning this clonotype: This sequence may be a read error, since a much larger clone differs from it by one base. The V call is TRBV4-2, the J call TRBJ1-2; D ambiguous. This CDR3 comprises 14 residues. Germline V gene sequence: CDR1 LGHNA, CDR2 YNFKEQ. The CDR3 here is CASSQDRESIGSTF. The CDR3 DNA follows: TGTGCCAGCAGCCAAGATCGGGAATCAATCGGCTCCACCTTC.

This clonotype has a handful of counts. The chain has TRBV7-9 and TRBJ2-7; the match to TRBD1 covers 12 bases. The V gene's germline CDR1 is SEHNR and CDR2 FQNEAQ (reference sequence). This CDR3 is 15 amino acids long. The V segment lost 3 bases and the J segment 6 bases; nucleotides outside the gene matches: 6. The CDR3 DNA reads TGTGCCAGCAGCTTTGGGGACAGGGGGCTCGGCGAGCAGTACTTC. Its translation: CASSFGDRGLGEQYF. The full variable domain, rest sourced from reference TRBV7-9 and TRBJ2-7, is DTGVSQNPRHKITKRGQNVTFRCDPISEHNRLYWYRQTLGQGPEFLTYFQNEAQLEKSRLLSDRFSAERPKGSFSTLEIQRTEQGDSAMYLCASSFGDRGLGEQYFGPGTRLTVT.

Only one count was recorded for this clonotype. The V gene is TRBV2, the J gene TRBJ2-6; the match to TRBD1 covers 9 bases. Germline V gives CDR1 SNHLY, CDR2 FYNNEI. The CDR3 contains 20 residues. V lost 6 bases, J lost 0 bases, and 15 bases stayed unmatched. CDR3 in amino acids: CASSPYVGTGYSSGANVLTF. The CDR3 DNA reads as TGTGCCAGCAGCCCATACGTGGGGACAGGGTACTCCTCTGGGGCCAACGTCCTGACTTTC.

The sample holds many counts of this clonotype. The chain uses TRBV5-1 and TRBJ2-2, with 13 bases lining up with TRBD2. CDR1 is SGHRS, CDR2 YFSETQ, per germline. The length of the CDR3 is 15 residues. V trimming: 3 bases; J trimming: 5 bases; junction bases outside the gene matches: 1. The CDR3 spells CASSWGLAGTGELFF. The DNA for the CDR3 is TGCGCCAGCAGCTGGGGACTAGCGGGAACCGGGGAGCTGTTTTTT.

This clonotype was observed a handful of times. V is TRBV3-1 and J is TRBJ1-1; no firm D call. Germline V gene data show CDR1 as LGHDT and CDR2 as YNNKEL (reference sequence). The V and J ends lost 0 bases and 5 bases respectively, with 10 bases between them. The CDR3 has 14 amino acids. Here the CDR3 reads CASSQELGWTEAFF. The CDR3 DNA reads TGTGCCAGCAGCCAAGAATTGGGCTGGACTGAAGCTTTCTTT. The full variable domain, rest sourced from reference TRBV3-1 and TRBJ1-1, is DTAVSQTPKYLVTQMGNDKSIKCEQNLGHDTMYWYKQDSKKFLKIMFSYNNKELIINETVPNRFSPKSPDKAHLNLHINSLELGDSAVYFCASSQELGWTEAFFGQGTRLTVV.

This clonotype was found many times. The chain carries TRBV20-1 and TRBJ1-3, with D hard to call. Deletions cut 3 bases from V and 2 bases from J, with 8 bases between. The CDR3 has 13 residues. CDR1 and CDR2 (germline): DFQATT, SNEGSKA (reference sequence). CDR3 in DNA: TGCAGTGCTAGCGTGGAAACTGGAAACACCATATATTTT. Translation gives CSASVETGNTIYF.

This clonotype appeared a few times. The CDR3 sequence: CASSRDSVNEQFF. In nucleotides, the CDR3 is TGTGCCAGCAGCCGGGACAGTGTCAATGAGCAGTTCTTC. The V and J genes are TRBV6-4 and TRBJ2-1; TRBD1 aligns across 7 bases. The CDR3 runs 13 residues. Per germline, CDR1 MRHNA and CDR2 SNTAGT. Trimming removed 6 bases from V and 6 bases from J; junction bases left unmatched: 5.

This sequence joins TRBV5-1 and TRBJ1-4, with TRBD1 identical over 7 bases. Germline trimming cut 2 bases from V and 3 bases from J; bases unmatched to any gene: 7. Per the germline V gene, CDR1 is SGHRS and CDR2 is YFSETQ. The CDR3 runs 16 residues. The CDR3 protein is CASSLPQGIPNEKLFF. The CDR3 nucleotides are TGCGCCAGCAGCTTACCACAGGGGATCCCTAATGAAAAACTGTTTTTT.

Ten or more counts support this clonotype. V gene TRBV5-5 combines with J gene TRBJ2-7, with TRBD2 as a possible D gene (6 bases). V lost 2 bases to trimming and J lost 3 bases, with 12 bases between them. Per germline, CDR1 SGHKS and CDR2 YYEKEE (reference sequence). There are 14 residues in the CDR3. CDR3 coding DNA: TGTGCCAGCAGCTTCCGGGACTCCAACTACGAGCAGTACTTC. This translates into CASSFRDSNYEQYF.

The chain uses TRBV4-2 and TRBJ2-3; possible D gene TRBD1, 5 bases. The V gene lost 10 bases and the J gene lost 5 bases, with 19 bases spanning the gap. In germline, CDR1 is LGHNA, CDR2 YNFKEQ. The CDR3 has 14 residues. CDR3: CAIGWGAQGDTQYF. In DNA, the CDR3 is TGTGCCATAGGGTGGGGCGCGCAGGGAGATACGCAGTATTTT.

This clonotype was seen repeatedly, ten times or more. The chain carries TRBV3-1 and TRBJ2-7; TRBD1 matches at 7 bases. With V trimmed by 4 bases and J by 3 bases, 12 bases remained unmatched. This CDR3 has 16 residues. The germline V gene has CDR1 LGHDT and CDR2 YNNKEL (reference sequence). The CDR3 nucleotides read TGTGCCAGCAGCCCCACAGGGGTAAAGGGAAACTACGAGCAGTACTTC. Translating gives CASSPTGVKGNYEQYF.

The table lists this clonotype with many counts. The V gene is TRBV12-3 or TRBV12-4, the J gene TRBJ2-5; D tentatively fits TRBD1 or TRBD2 (5 bases each). This CDR3 region has 15 residues. Between the trimmed V and J ends, which lost 6 bases and 3 bases, there was a span of 17 bases. CDR3 DNA: TGTGCCAGCAGGTCTCTTGGGGGTTTAGAAGAGACCCAGTACTTC. Its translation: CASRSLGGLEETQYF.

This clonotype came up many times. The gene calls are TRBV20-1 and TRBJ2-1; 7 bases match TRBD2. CDR3 length: 14 amino acids. Per the germline V gene, CDR1 is DFQATT and CDR2 is SNEGSKA (reference sequence). The ends lost 6 bases at V and 2 bases at J; junction bases unmatched: 7. The CDR3 nucleotides are TGCAGTGCCCAAGGGCTAGCGGCCTACAATGAGCAGTTCTTC. Amino acid sequence: CSAQGLAAYNEQFF.

This clonotype has ten or more counts. The chain joins TRBV7-3 to TRBJ2-3; 7 nucleotides agree with TRBD2. CDR1 is SGHTA and CDR2 is FQGTGA in the germline V gene. This CDR3 is built from 16 residues. V dropped 2 bases and J dropped 2; count of bases not matched to a gene: 7. This CDR3 reads CASSLWGGENTDTQYF. In nucleotides, the CDR3 is TGTGCCAGCAGCTTATGGGGGGGGGAGAACACAGATACGCAGTATTTT.

This clonotype was seen many times. The rearrangement links TRBV4-2 to TRBJ2-3, with 10 positions matching TRBD2. V shed 0 bases, J shed 2 bases, and the junction held 5 bases outside the gene matches. The CDR3 contains 17 residues. Germline-derived CDR1 and CDR2 are LGHNA and YNFKEQ. The CDR3 DNA reads TGTGCCAGCAGCCAAGATCTAGCGGGGGACTACACAGATACGCAGTATTTT. This gives the protein CASSQDLAGDYTDTQYF.

The chain uses TRBV19 and TRBJ2-2; perhaps TRBD1 as D (5 bases). CDR3 length equals 15 residues. The germline gives CDR1 LNHDA, CDR2 SQIVND (reference sequence). Trimming left V 0 bases short and J 6 bases short, with 11 bases between. CDR3 region: CASSIDPRDPGELFF. As DNA, the CDR3 is TGTGCCAGTAGTATAGATCCCAGGGATCCCGGGGAGCTGTTTTTT.

The sample holds many counts of this clonotype. The chain carries TRBV7-9 and TRBJ1-1; D remains ambiguous. This CDR3 has 13 amino acids. Deletions cut 2 bases from V and 3 bases from J, with 7 bases between. Germline V gives CDR1 SEHNR, CDR2 FQNEAQ (reference sequence). The CDR3 spells CASSLNSDTEAFF. Written as DNA, the CDR3 is TGTGCCAGCAGCTTAAACTCGGACACTGAAGCTTTCTTT.

CDR3 nucleotide sequence: TGCAGCGAAGCTCTTTATACGGGCGCGGACACTGAAGCTTTCTTT. The encoded protein is CSEALYTGADTEAFF. The chain combines TRBV29-1 with TRBJ1-1; no firm D call. The CDR3 extends over 15 amino acids. V was pared by 7 bases and J by 3 bases, with 21 bases between. Germline V gene sequence: CDR1 SQVTM, CDR2 ANQGSEA.